Sequencing of this T cell receptor (beta chain) was carried out in a study of blood T cell repertoires in COVID-19. Clones were read by immunoSEQ multiplex PCR, and TCRdb kept only the in-frame ones, dropping some. This sample has about 60,000 clones, with less than 85% found just once. The CDR3 loop spans 13 amino acids. V was clipped by 12 bases and J by 4 bases, with 17 bases between them. Per the germline V gene, CDR1 is KGHDR and CDR2 is SFDVKD. The source is a man in his 60s with acute or convalescent COVID-19. The gene calls are TRBV24-1 and TRBJ1-2; D is perhaps TRBD1 (6 bases). Sequenced material: peripheral blood. CDR3 DNA sequence: TGTGCCTCCTTGGCTGGGGGCAGCTATGGCTACACCTTC. It encodes CASLAGGSYGYTF.